This T cell receptor (beta chain) was identified during a study of cytomegalovirus exposure and HLA in healthy donors. Whole-study results and caveats: The authors listed 164 TCR beta chains as cytomegalovirus-associated.

Germline-derived CDR1 and CDR2 are SGHAT and FQNNGV. J lost 0 bases, V lost 4 bases, and 5 bases had no gene match. This CDR3 has 15 residues. Turning to this clone: Its target is unknown.

Produced via immunoSEQ multiplex PCR; TCRdb's table is partial and in-frame only. The sample has about 130,000 clones; more than 70% are singletons. The sample was PBMCs. V gene TRBV11-2 combines with J gene TRBJ2-7; 8 bases fit TRBD1. The source of this sequence is a man aged 25-40 years in good health and CMV-seronegative. CDR3 sequence reads: CASSSYRGSSYEQYF. The CDR3 DNA sequence: TGTGCCAGCAGCTCCTACAGGGGGAGCTCCTACGAGCAGTACTTC.